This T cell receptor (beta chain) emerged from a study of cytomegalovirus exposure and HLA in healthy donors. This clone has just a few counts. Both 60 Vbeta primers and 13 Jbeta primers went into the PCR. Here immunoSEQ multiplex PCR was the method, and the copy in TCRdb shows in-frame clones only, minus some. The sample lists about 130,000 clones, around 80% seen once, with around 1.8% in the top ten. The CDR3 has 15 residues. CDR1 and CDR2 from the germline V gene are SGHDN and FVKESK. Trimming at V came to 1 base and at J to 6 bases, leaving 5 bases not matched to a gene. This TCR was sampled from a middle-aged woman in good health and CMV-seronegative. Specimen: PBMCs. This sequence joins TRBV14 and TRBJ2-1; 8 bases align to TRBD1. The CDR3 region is CASSQAGGAGNEQFF. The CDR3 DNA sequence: TGTGCCAGCAGCCAAGCAGGGGGCGCCGGCAATGAGCAGTTCTTC. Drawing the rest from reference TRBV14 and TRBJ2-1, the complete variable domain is EAGVTQFPSHSVIEKGQTVTLRCDPISGHDNLYWYRRVMGKEIKFLLHFVKESKQDESGMPNNRFLAERTGGTYSTLKVQPAELEDSGVYFCASSQAGGAGNEQFFGPGTRLTVL.